Below, one T cell receptor beta chain is given with its context. Its antigen is still unknown. This record comes from a study of cytomegalovirus exposure and HLA in healthy donors. CDR1 is SGHDT and CDR2 is YYEEEE in the germline V gene. This CDR3 spans 17 amino acids. V was shortened by 4 bases and J by 4 bases, with 20 bases between the two germline ends. Study-wide points: Many donors shared some public TCRs, even though most TCR sequences were rare. Some TCR beta chains (around 180 of them) were listed as cytomegalovirus-associated. Diagnosis of cytomegalovirus status made by the classifier reportedly showed high specificity and sensitivity.

The assay was immunoSEQ multiplex PCR, and TCRdb's table has in-frame clones only and misses some. The sample lists about 130,000 clones, more than 95% occurring once. The V gene is TRBV5-6, the J gene TRBJ1-4; tentatively, D is TRBD1 (6 bases). The source material was PBMCs. The receptor comes from a man younger than 35 in good health and CMV-seronegative. CDR3 loop: CASSAGLDSLFNEKLFF. The DNA for the CDR3 is TGTGCCAGCAGCGCCGGTTTGGACAGCCTATTTAATGAAAAACTGTTTTTT.